This T cell receptor beta chain was captured in a study of cytomegalovirus exposure and HLA in healthy donors (dated by TCRdb to 2016 to 2017). A note on the overall study: An earlier analysis of 587 of the donors reported 250 to 300 Gb of sequence data and 117 million unique TCR beta sequences obtained from around 180 million T cells. Approximately 330 gigabases of sequencing data and about 92 million unique TCR sequences made up an early release that covered about 640 HLA-typed donors. Typing coverage varied by locus: roughly 620-640 donors for A, B, C, DRB1 and DQB1; 522 for DQA1; approximately 610 for DPA1; under 490 for DPB1. A later analysis re-analyzed previously published TCR beta repertoires from 650 to 800 donors and added high-resolution HLA genotyping to study TCR occurrence patterns. The study was designed to test whether signatures of past pathogen exposure could be identified by cataloging public T cell receptors. The study profiled the T cell repertoires of about 640 subjects by immunosequencing and related them to cytomegalovirus serostatus. The study combined high-throughput TCR immunosequencing, statistical association of individual TCRs with disease status, and machine learning to predict cytomegalovirus infection status. Alongside the repertoire data, information on donor age, sex, ethnicity and CMV serostatus was compiled. Every repertoire in the discovery cohort had been generated on one and the same sequencing platform. Among roughly 400 genotyped donors of the cohort, an average of roughly 240,000 unique TCR beta nucleotide sequences were sequenced per donor, roughly a sixth of them non-productive. An earlier analysis of approximately 580 of the donors used high-throughput TCR beta sequencing to judge whether each TCR beta V gene segment behaved as functional or pseudogenic. A separate validation cohort of 100 to 150 different subjects was used in addition to the roughly 700-subject first cohort. Of the roughly 410 genotyped donors, roughly 76% were placed in the genetic ancestry cluster associated with self-reported Caucasian donors. Roughly five DR-DQ haplotypes were handled as single units for association and clustering because linkage in the cohort was strong. Rather than drawing on any new phenotypic data, the later analysis identified candidate immune exposures from TCR beta sequences and the way those sequences occurred across donors. A later genetic analysis took genome-wide SNP genotypes for 398 of the 666 donors and used that subset as a discovery cohort. HLA typing covered class I and class II loci at four-digit resolution. Study-wide conclusions, independent of this receptor: Across donors, most TCR sequences were observed very rarely, whereas some public TCRs were present in many individuals. Broadly in line with IMGT annotations, most TCR beta V segments showed up in productive rearrangements about 90% or about 30% of the time in an earlier analysis of several hundred of the donors. Three of the identified cytomegalovirus-associated TCR beta chains were confirmed in vitro to be specific for cytomegalovirus antigens. In a later analysis, HLA-associated TCR beta chains were found to be more clonally expanded and to have lower generation probabilities than equally common non-associated chains. Strong co-occurrence of HLA alleles, especially DR and DQ, made assigning TCR associations to individual alleles difficult. Correlated functional status among segregating V segments might be attributable to linkage disequilibrium, but an unknown experimental factor could not be ruled out. The authors suggested that the approach could potentially be extended to other disease states and immunological phenotypes. HLA typing was unavailable for some donors at each locus, so association tests used only the typed subset. In a later analysis, TCR association rates were found to vary across HLA loci, with the most associated TCRs seen for DRB1 alleles and the fewest for HLA-C alleles. Some IMGT-functional V segments, including TRBV6-2 and TRBV6-3, could not be told apart with the 87-base-pair reads, so those segments were excluded. According to a later analysis, most CMV-associated TCR beta chains appeared to be HLA-restricted, and the HLA associations seemed to be driven largely by CMV exposure. Only TCR beta chains were sequenced in this cohort, and the absence of alpha or paired-chain data limited detectable features. A later genetic analysis associated a missense DCLRE1C variant with V-gene and J-gene trimming of TCR beta chains, and an independent cohort replicated the association. In the study, around 160 TCR beta chains were listed as associated with cytomegalovirus. Presence/absence analyses assumed roughly uniform sequencing depth across donors, an assumption that may not hold. Several of the top co-occurrence clusters appeared to be linked to parvovirus B19, influenza, CMV and Epstein-Barr virus, according to a later analysis. According to a later genetic analysis, donors in an Asian-associated ancestry cluster had fewer N-insertions in productive TCRs than the roughly 670-donor mean. In both the original and validation cohorts, the classifier was reported to diagnose cytomegalovirus status with high specificity and sensitivity. For the cohort, immune exposure information was limited to CMV serostatus. Because counts were too low, roughly 17 rarely observed V segments, including chromosome 9 orphons, were left out of the earlier analysis of 587 of the donors. A later analysis associated 15,000 to 20,000 TCR beta sequences with specific HLA alleles at a false discovery rate of 0.05. A further reported finding was that TCR beta sequences accurately predicted the HLA-A and HLA-B alleles for most subjects in the first cohort. The sequencing pipeline was judged likely to have produced a cluster of highly shared sequence variants as a technical artifact.

Details on this clone: The antigen it recognizes is unknown. A read error may account for a junction end that differs from germline.

In total, approximately 690 healthy bone marrow donors made up the cohort. All cohort members were sampled while nominally healthy, although unrecorded immune exposures were likely present. The donor was CMV seronegative and was included in the group of a few hundred seronegative cohort members. Each donor provided a peripheral blood sample, and peripheral blood mononuclear cells were used for TCR beta sequencing. The Qiagen DNeasy Blood Extraction Kit was used to extract genomic DNA from the blood cell samples. Sequences SEHNR (CDR1) and FQNEAQ (CDR2) are obtained from the germline V gene (reference sequence). Inclusive of the bounding cysteine and phenylalanine, the CDR3 is 14 residues long. Only the CDR3 portion is preserved as DNA: 42 bases, with reading frame beginning at the first base. The method behind the library was the immunoSEQ multiplex PCR assay. For the multiplex PCR, a mixture combining 60 forward primers for TCR Vbeta segments and 13 reverse primers for TCR Jbeta segments was used. Amplification of the CDR3 region of rearranged TCR beta genes was performed with a multiplex PCR assay on genomic DNA. On the Illumina HiSeq System, the amplified TCR beta libraries were sequenced as 87-base-pair reads. As for the original processing: In a later analysis, around 80 million unique TCR beta chains were counted across the 690 or so repertoires, and some 10 million of these chains were shared by at least two donors. A nearest-neighbor algorithm error-corrected the raw reads and collapsed the reads into unique sequences, merging closely related sequences to remove PCR and sequencing errors. To assign V, D and J gene segments, CDR3 sequences were aligned to IMGT reference sequences. For a sequence to be retained, a match of at least six nucleotides was required to both a V gene segment and a J gene segment. Rearrangements were classified as productive when the CDR3 lacked stop codons and remained in frame with V and J, and all other rearrangements were classified as non-productive. Following IMGT convention, CDR3 was defined as the stretch from the second conserved V-encoded cysteine to the conserved J-encoded phenylalanine. The earlier analysis of 500 to 650 of the donors excluded any sequence lacking an unambiguous match to a single V gene segment. An earlier analysis of some 500 of the donors classified V segments as functional when productive rearrangements were above 56.7% and as segregating when the standard deviation between donors was above 5%. A statistical classification framework was developed to diagnose cytomegalovirus status using the catalog of TCR beta chain sequences. In a later analysis, TCR nucleotide sequences were compared against IMGT/GENE-DB human TR gene sequences so that V and J genes could be assigned. Using the TCRdist pipeline, a later analysis assigned CDR3 sequences along with most-parsimonious VDJ recombination scenarios. A later analysis defined each TCR beta chain by its CDR3 amino acid sequence plus V-gene family, and excluded reads lacking a unique V-gene family. To address suspected cross-contamination and a sequencing artifact, a later analysis removed 450 to 700 highly shared, low-generation-probability nucleotide sequences. For each public chain, a later analysis derived a clonal expansion index from normalized ranks of inferred template counts within each repertoire. In a later analysis, generation probabilities were computed using a VDJ recombination model fitted to out-of-frame rearrangements, and the results were checked against IGoR. A later analysis scored TCR-TCR, TCR-HLA and TCR-CMV co-occurrence with hypergeometric tests, applying a repertoire-size bias correction to TCR pairs. In a later analysis, false discovery rates were estimated by permuting HLA or CMV assignments 20 times. In a later analysis, co-occurring TCRs were grouped using DBSCAN, and TCRdist sequence similarity was added for clustering within HLA-allele-positive subsets. For co-occurrence clustering, repertoires with fewer than 30,000 or more than 120,000 public chains were excluded, along with roughly 5 repertoires with anomalous nucleotide sharing. Held by TCRdb, this immuneACCESS table contains in-frame sequences only and omits some clones. Under half of the omission traces to an unresolved V gene where checked; the cause of the rest is unknown. That table supplies the V and J calls and clone size; D and trimming were determined from the DNA. In this sample the table shows 85,000 to 130,000 clones, approximately 78% of which occur a single time. Approximately 1.9% of the sample is held by the ten biggest clonotypes.

The sequence came from a woman aged 40 to 49 in good health and CMV-seronegative. In this chain, TRBV7-9 is recombined with TRBJ1-1; perhaps TRBD1 is the D gene, with 5 bases matching. The sample comprised PBMCs. The CDR3 amino acid sequence is: CASSPGLLNTEVFF. The bases are TGTGCCAGCAGCCCGGGACTTTTGAACACTGAAGTTTTCTTT.